The 12 T cell receptor beta chains presented below share a single source sample, sequenced in a study of blood T cell repertoires in COVID-19. Profiling relied on immunoSEQ multiplex PCR, and the TCRdb table lists in-frame clones only, not all of them. The sample shows tens of thousands of clones, around 80% of them seen only once. Material for sequencing was peripheral blood. These TCRs come from a human donor in a cohort sampled during active COVID-19.

A few counts support this clone. The genes are TRBV30 and TRBJ2-1, with 10 bases that match TRBD2. Trimming cost V 0 bases and J 9 bases; bases outside gene matches: 2. CDR3 size: 13 residues. In germline, CDR1 is GTSNPN, CDR2 SVGIG (reference sequence). The CDR3 DNA follows: TGTGCCTGGAGTGTGCTAGCGGGAGTTGAGCAGTTCTTC. Its protein product is CAWSVLAGVEQFF.

This chain connects TRBV6-1 to TRBJ1-2, with D unresolved. The V gene's germline CDR1 is MNHNS and CDR2 SASEGT. The length of the CDR3 is 12 residues. V was shortened by 0 bases and J by 11 bases, with 10 bases between the two germline ends. DNA of the CDR3: TGTGCCAGCAGTGAAGCGCTGGGAGTGTACACCTTC. Amino acids: CASSEALGVYTF.

About this clone: A junction end diverges from the germline sequence, so it may reflect a read error. The chain employs TRBV29-1 and TRBJ2-5; 7 nucleotides line up with TRBD2. This CDR3 is 9 amino acids long. Germline lookup yields CDR1 SQVTM and CDR2 ANQGSEA. This chain's CDR3 is CSVEWGGNF. DNA for the CDR3: TGCAGCGTTGAATGGGGAGGGAACTTC.

This rearrangement joins TRBV9 to TRBJ1-4, with D possibly being TRBD1 (6 bases). CDR1 SGDLS and CDR2 YYNGEE come from the germline V gene. The V and J ends lost 3 bases and 0 bases respectively, with 12 bases between them. The length of the CDR3 is 16 residues. The CDR3 is CASSAGDVATNEKLFF. Here the CDR3 DNA reads TGTGCCAGCAGCGCAGGGGACGTAGCAACTAATGAAAAACTGTTTTTT.

This clone is a singleton in its sample. The chain carries TRBV24-1 and TRBJ2-2; possibly TRBD1 for D (6 bases). V lost 5 bases and J 1 base, leaving 10 bases between the germline ends. This CDR3 is 15 amino acids long. Germline CDR1 reads KGHDR; CDR2 reads SFDVKD. CDR3 residues: CATSAGTRNTGELFF. The CDR3 DNA reads TGTGCCACCAGTGCCGGGACAAGGAACACCGGGGAGCTGTTTTTT.

The J gene is TRBJ2-2, the V gene TRBV30; no clear D. Germline assignment: CDR1 GTSNPN and CDR2 SVGIG (reference sequence). The CDR3 spans 13 residues. Trimming took 0 bases from V and 5 from J, leaving 7 bases between them. The CDR3 DNA is TGTGCCTGGAGTGTATTCTTGACCGGGGAGCTGTTTTTT. Its translation is CAWSVFLTGELFF.

The chain has TRBV29-1 and TRBJ2-7; 7 bases fit TRBD1. CDR3 length: 12 residues. V lost 5 bases, J lost 5 bases, and 6 bases stayed unmatched. The germline V gene encodes CDR1 SQVTM and CDR2 ANQGSEA. CDR3 region: CSVQQGRNEQYF. The DNA of the CDR3 is TGCAGCGTTCAACAGGGGCGCAACGAGCAGTACTTC.

V and J are TRBV13 and TRBJ1-2; TRBD1 agrees at 8 bases. Germline loops: CDR1 PRHDT, CDR2 FYEKMQ (reference sequence). CDR3 length equals 14 residues. V was clipped by 2 bases and J by 6 bases; unmatched bases: 5. The CDR3, as DNA: TGTGCCAGCAGCTTACTACAGGGGGGACATGGCTACACCTTC. Translated: CASSLLQGGHGYTF.

The table lists this clone with a few counts. The chain recombines TRBV2 with TRBJ1-2, with D perhaps matching TRBD1 (6 bases). CDR3 length: 15 residues. V was shortened by 5 bases and J by 4 bases, with 17 bases between the two germline ends. Germline V lookup: CDR1 SNHLY, CDR2 FYNNEI. This chain's CDR3 is CASSLGGHKTYGYTF. The CDR3 DNA sequence: TGTGCCAGCAGTCTTGGGGGACACAAGACCTATGGCTACACCTTC.

This sequence joins TRBV6-2 or TRBV6-3 and TRBJ2-1; TRBD2 agrees at 7 bases. There are 19 residues in the CDR3. Germline V gene data show CDR1 as MNHEY and CDR2 as SVGEGT. Losses at the gene ends were 2 bases for V and 4 bases for J; bases not matched to a gene: 17. The CDR3 sequence: CASSYNTYTRGRGYNEQFF. DNA of the CDR3: TGTGCCAGCAGTTACAATACCTATACACGAGGGAGGGGTTACAATGAGCAGTTCTTC.

V is TRBV5-1 and J is TRBJ2-7; TRBD1 matches at 11 bases. The CDR3 spans 16 residues. Germline V gene lookup returns CDR1 SGHRS and CDR2 YFSETQ. V lost 2 bases to trimming and J lost 5 bases; unmatched junction nucleotides: 9. The CDR3, as DNA: TGCGCCAGCAGCTTTCGCTCGGGACAGGGGGGAGACGAGCAGTACTTC. Its protein product is CASSFRSGQGGDEQYF.

J is TRBJ1-2 and V is TRBV5-1, with D perhaps TRBD1 (5 bases). The CDR3 covers 12 residues. V was trimmed by 4 bases and J by 8 bases, leaving 12 bases between them. CDR1 is SGHRS and CDR2 is YFSETQ in the germline V gene. The CDR3 spells CASSTGLRGYTF. The CDR3 DNA is TGCGCCAGCAGCACGGGACTGCGCGGCTACACCTTC.